This TCR beta chain was identified in a study of T-cell memory formation after mild COVID-19. Germline loops: CDR1 SGHTA, CDR2 FQGTGA. The CDR3 contains 15 residues. The junction had 5 bases not matched to a gene; V was cut back by 2 bases and J by 9 bases. TCRdb reanalysed the 5' RACE reads using MiXCR and keeps one entry per CDR3 protein. The sample has approximately 580,000 distinct CDR3 sequences; about 20% are singletons. The rearrangement joins TRBV7-3 to TRBJ2-1; TRBD2 matches at 12 bases. Sequencing was done on a sample of PBMCs or a T cell subset sorted from them (not recorded which). The TCR was taken from an adult woman who had mild COVID-19 (a few samples of this study predate the infection). Cell type and time point are not known. The CDR3 loop reads CASSLALAGGGEQFF. The CDR3 DNA is TGTGCCAGCAGCTTAGCACTAGCGGGGGGAGGTGAGCAGTTCTTC.